The clone carrying this T cell receptor beta chain was found many times. The CDR3 loop spans 16 amino acids. Germline-derived CDR1 and CDR2 are KGHSH and LQKENI. V was clipped by 0 bases and J by 7 bases, with 13 bases between them. The data belong to a study of blood T cell repertoires in COVID-19. Background on the study: Whether acute or convalescent, the COVID-19 samples came from the United States, Italy and Spain. PBMCs, B-cell-depleted T cells, or T cells provided the cDNA or gDNA that made up the material.

Per the authors' pipeline: Reference gene primer amplification in the assay estimated nucleated cell counts. Produced via immunoSEQ multiplex PCR; TCRdb's table is partial and in-frame only. Clone size and V and J calls were adopted from that table, with D and trimming inferred from the DNA. The table has tens of thousands of clones, roughly 82% seen once. The receptor was derived from a human donor in a cohort sampled during active COVID-19. The V call is TRBV18, the J call TRBJ1-6, with a tentative D call TRBD1 (5 bases). Sample: peripheral blood. The CDR3 here is CASSPPLSQVNSPLHF. Here the CDR3 DNA reads TGTGCCAGCTCACCACCGCTATCACAGGTGAATTCACCCCTCCACTTT.